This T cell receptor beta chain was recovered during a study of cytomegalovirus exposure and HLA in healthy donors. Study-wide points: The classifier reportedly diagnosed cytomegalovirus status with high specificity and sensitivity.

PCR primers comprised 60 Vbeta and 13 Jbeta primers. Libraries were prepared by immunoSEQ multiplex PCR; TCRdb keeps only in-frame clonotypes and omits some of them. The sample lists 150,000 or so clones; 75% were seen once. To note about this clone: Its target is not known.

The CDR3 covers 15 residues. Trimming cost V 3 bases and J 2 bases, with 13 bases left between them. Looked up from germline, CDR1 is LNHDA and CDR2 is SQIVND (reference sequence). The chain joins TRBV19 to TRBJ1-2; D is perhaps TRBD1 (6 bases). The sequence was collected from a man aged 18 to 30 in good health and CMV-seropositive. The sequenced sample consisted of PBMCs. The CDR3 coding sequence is TGTGCCAGTAGTATTTTGGACAGCTCAAACTATGGCTACACCTTC. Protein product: CASSILDSSNYGYTF.